This T cell receptor beta chain was retrieved from a study of beta chain features in type 1 diabetes. Expressed TCRB transcripts were sequenced, since all the RNA that had been isolated was reverse transcribed. This table comes from immunoSEQ multiplex PCR, and its TCRdb copy is limited to in-frame clones, with some not included. The sample contains around 240,000 clones, over 8.5% of which appear only once. Note on this clone: Germline is not matched at one junction end, which may reflect a read error.

In germline, CDR1 is MNHNS, CDR2 SASEGT. The CDR3 extends over 16 amino acids. Sequencing input: naive CD4+ T cells from blood. The TCR originated in a woman younger than 35 in good health. The chain employs TRBV6-1 and TRBJ2-4; D may be TRBD1 (6 bases). The CDR3 protein is CAISEVQGLGVNIQYF. The CDR3 nucleotides are TGTGCCATCAGTGAGGTTCAGGGGCTTGGGGTAAACATTCAGTACTTC.